This T cell receptor (beta chain) originates from a study of blood T cells in healthy people across ages. As for this clonotype: The target antigen is unknown.

The authors ran a second PCR of roughly 6 to 12 cycles using a sample-barcoded 5' primer and a J-beta primer mix. TCRdb independently ran MiXCR on the 5' RACE reads; one entry per CDR3 protein. The data hold approximately 880,000 distinct CDR3 sequences, with around 49% observed a single time. Study outcomes and limitations: Estimates drawn from one million T cells were deemed to understate diversity. No conclusive comparison of naive versus antigen-experienced cells was possible with unsorted PBMCs.

CDR3 length: 18 amino acids. Trimming cost V 0 bases and J 5 bases; bases outside gene matches: 9. Germline V lookup: CDR1 SGHTA, CDR2 FQGNSA. What was sequenced was blood. This sequence was found in a man aged 30-40 years in good health. The chain has TRBV7-2 and TRBJ2-5; TRBD2 matches at 13 bases. In DNA, the CDR3 is TGTACCAGCAGCTTAGCGGGACTAGCGGGGAAGGTAGTCGAGACCCAGTACTTC. Its protein product is CTSSLAGLAGKVVETQYF.